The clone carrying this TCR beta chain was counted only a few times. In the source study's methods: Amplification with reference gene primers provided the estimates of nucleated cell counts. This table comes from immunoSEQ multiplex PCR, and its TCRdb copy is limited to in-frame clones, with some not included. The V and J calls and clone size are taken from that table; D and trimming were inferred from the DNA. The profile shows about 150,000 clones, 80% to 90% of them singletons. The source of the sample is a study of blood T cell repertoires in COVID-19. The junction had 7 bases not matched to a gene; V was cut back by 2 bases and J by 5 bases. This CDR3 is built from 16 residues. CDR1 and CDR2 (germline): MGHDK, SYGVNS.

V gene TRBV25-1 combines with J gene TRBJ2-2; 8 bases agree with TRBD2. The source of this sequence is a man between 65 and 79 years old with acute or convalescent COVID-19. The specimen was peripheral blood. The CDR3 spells CASSEISGSGTGELFF. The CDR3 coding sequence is TGTGCCAGCAGTGAAATAAGCGGGAGTGGAACCGGGGAGCTGTTTTTT.